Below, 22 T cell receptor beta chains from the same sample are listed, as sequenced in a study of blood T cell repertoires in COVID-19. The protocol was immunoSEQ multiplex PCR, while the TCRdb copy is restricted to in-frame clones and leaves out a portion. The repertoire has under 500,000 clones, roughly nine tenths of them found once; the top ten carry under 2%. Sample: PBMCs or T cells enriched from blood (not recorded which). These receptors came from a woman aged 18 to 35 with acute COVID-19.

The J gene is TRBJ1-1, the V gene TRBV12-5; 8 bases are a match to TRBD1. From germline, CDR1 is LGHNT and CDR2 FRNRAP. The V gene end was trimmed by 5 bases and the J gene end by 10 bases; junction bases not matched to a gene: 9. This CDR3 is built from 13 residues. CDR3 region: CASGTGQGEIAFF. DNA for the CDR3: TGTGCTAGTGGTACTGGACAGGGTGAGATAGCTTTCTTT. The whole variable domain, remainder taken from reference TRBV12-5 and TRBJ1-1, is DARVTQTPRHKVTEMGQEVTMRCQPILGHNTVFWYRQTMMQGLELLAYFRNRAPLDDSGMPKDRFSAEMPDATLATLKIQPSEPRDSAVYFCASGTGQGEIAFFGQGTRLTVV.

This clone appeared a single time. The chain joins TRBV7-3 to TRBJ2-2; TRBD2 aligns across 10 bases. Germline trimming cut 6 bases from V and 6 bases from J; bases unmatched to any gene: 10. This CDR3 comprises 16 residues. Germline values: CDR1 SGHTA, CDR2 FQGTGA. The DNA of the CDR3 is TGTGCCAGCAGGACCCTAGCGGGGGCAGGGGCCGGGGAGCTGTTTTTT. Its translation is CASRTLAGAGAGELFF.

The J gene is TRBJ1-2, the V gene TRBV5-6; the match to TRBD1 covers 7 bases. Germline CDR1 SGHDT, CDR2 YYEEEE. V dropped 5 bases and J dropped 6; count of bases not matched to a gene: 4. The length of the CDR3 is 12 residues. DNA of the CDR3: TGTGCCAGCAGTTATGACAGGGATGGCTACACCTTC. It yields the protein CASSYDRDGYTF.

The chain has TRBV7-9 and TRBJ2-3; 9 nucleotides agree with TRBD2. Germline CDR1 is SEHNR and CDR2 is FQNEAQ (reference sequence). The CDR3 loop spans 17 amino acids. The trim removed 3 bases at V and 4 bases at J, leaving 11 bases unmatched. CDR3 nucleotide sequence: TGTGCCAGCAGCTTCGCGGGGGGGCGGTTTCTTTCAGATACGCAGTATTTT. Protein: CASSFAGGRFLSDTQYF. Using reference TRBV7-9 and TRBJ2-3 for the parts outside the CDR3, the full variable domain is DTGVSQNPRHKITKRGQNVTFRCDPISEHNRLYWYRQTLGQGPEFLTYFQNEAQLEKSRLLSDRFSAERPKGSFSTLEIQRTEQGDSAMYLCASSFAGGRFLSDTQYFGPGTRLTVL.

The DNA of the CDR3 is TGTGCCAGCAGCTTGGCGGGGGGGGCGCCCTACGAGCAGTACTTC. Translated, it gives CASSLAGGAPYEQYF. The rearrangement uses TRBV5-5 and TRBJ2-7; 8 bases are shared with TRBD2. Unmatched junction bases numbered 4, after V lost 0 bases and J lost 2 bases. The CDR3 runs to 15 residues. Germline loops: CDR1 SGHKS, CDR2 YYEKEE (reference sequence).

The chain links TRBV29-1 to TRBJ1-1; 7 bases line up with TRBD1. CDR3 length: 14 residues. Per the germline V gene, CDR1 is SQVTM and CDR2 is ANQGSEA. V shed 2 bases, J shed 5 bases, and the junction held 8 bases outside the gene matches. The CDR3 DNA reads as TGCAGCGTTGAAATTCCAGGGGGGCGGACTGAAGCTTTCTTT. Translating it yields CSVEIPGGRTEAFF.

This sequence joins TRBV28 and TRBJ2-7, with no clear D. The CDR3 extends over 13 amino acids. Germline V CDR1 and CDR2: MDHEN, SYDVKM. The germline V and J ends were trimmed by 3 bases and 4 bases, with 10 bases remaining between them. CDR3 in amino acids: CASSFPGTYEQYF. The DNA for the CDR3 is TGTGCCAGCAGTTTTCCAGGAACGTACGAGCAGTACTTC.

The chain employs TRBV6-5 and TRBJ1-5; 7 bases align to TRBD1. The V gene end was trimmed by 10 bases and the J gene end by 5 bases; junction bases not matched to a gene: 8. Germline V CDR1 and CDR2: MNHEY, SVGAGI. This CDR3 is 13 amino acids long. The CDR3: CATADREDQPQHF. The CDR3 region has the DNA TGTGCCACCGCAGACAGGGAGGATCAGCCCCAGCATTTT.

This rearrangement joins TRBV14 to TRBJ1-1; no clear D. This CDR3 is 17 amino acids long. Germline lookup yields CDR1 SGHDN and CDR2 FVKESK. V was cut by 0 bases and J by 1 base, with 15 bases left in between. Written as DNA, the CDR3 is TGTGCCAGCAGCCAAGATCTTCTAATAAGAAGGAACACTGAAGCTTTCTTT. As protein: CASSQDLLIRRNTEAFF.

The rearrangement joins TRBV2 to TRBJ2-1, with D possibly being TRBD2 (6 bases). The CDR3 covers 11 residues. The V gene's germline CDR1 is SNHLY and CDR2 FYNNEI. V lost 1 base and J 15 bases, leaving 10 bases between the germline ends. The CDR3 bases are TGTGCCAGCAGTGAAGGGGGGGATAGGTTCTTC. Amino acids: CASSEGGDRFF.

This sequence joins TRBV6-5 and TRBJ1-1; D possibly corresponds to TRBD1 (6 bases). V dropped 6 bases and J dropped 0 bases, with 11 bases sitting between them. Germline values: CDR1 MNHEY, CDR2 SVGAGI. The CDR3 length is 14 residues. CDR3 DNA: TGTGCCAGCAGCCTGGACAGATTGAACACTGAAGCTTTCTTT. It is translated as CASSLDRLNTEAFF.

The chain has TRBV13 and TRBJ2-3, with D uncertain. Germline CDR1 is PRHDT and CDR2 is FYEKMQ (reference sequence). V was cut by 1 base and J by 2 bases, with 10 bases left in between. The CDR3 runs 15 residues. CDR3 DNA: TGTGCCAGCAGCTTAGCCCAGACATCCACAGATACGCAGTATTTT. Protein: CASSLAQTSTDTQYF.

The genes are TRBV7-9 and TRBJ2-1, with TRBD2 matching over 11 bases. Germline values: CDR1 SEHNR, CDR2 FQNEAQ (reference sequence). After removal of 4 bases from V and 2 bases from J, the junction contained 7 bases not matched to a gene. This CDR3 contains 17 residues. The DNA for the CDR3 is TGTGCCAGCAGCTCACCAGTAGCGGGAGGGCCCTACAATGAGCAGTTCTTC. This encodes CASSSPVAGGPYNEQFF. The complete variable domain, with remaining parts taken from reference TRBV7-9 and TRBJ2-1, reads DTGVSQNPRHKITKRGQNVTFRCDPISEHNRLYWYRQTLGQGPEFLTYFQNEAQLEKSRLLSDRFSAERPKGSFSTLEIQRTEQGDSAMYLCASSSPVAGGPYNEQFFGPGTRLTVL.

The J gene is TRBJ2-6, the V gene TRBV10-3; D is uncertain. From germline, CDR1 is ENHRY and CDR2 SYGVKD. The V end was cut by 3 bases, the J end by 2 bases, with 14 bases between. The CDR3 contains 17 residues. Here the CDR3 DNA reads TGTGCCATCAGTGAAAATTCCGAGAGTCCTGGGGCCAACGTCCTGACTTTC. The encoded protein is CAISENSESPGANVLTF.

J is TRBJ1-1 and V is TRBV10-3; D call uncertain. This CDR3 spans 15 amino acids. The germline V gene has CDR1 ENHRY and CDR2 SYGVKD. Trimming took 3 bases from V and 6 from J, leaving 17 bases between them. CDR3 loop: CAISDPQRASSEAFF. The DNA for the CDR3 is TGTGCCATCAGTGATCCACAGCGGGCGTCTTCTGAAGCTTTCTTT.

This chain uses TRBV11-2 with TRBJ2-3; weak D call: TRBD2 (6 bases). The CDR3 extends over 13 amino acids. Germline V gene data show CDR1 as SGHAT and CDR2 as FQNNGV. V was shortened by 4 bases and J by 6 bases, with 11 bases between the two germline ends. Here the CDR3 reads CASSSGTFDTQYF. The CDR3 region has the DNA TGTGCCAGCAGCTCCGGGACTTTTGATACGCAGTATTTT.

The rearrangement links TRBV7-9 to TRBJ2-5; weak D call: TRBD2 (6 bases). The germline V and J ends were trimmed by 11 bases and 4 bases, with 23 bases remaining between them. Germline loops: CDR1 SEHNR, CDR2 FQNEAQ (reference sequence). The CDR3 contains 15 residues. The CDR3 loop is CAAEGSREARETQYF. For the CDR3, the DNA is TGTGCCGCGGAGGGGTCCAGGGAGGCTCGAGAGACCCAGTACTTC. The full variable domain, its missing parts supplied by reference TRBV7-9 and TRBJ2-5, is DTGVSQNPRHKITKRGQNVTFRCDPISEHNRLYWYRQTLGQGPEFLTYFQNEAQLEKSRLLSDRFSAERPKGSFSTLEIQRTEQGDSAMYLCAAEGSREARETQYFGPGTRLLVL.

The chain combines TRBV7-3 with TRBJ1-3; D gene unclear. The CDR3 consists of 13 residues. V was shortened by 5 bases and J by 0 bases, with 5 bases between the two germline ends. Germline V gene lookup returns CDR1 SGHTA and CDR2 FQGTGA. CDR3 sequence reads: CASSPYSGNTIYF. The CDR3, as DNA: TGTGCCAGCAGCCCCTACTCTGGAAACACCATATATTTT. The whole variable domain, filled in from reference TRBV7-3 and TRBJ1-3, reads GAGVSQTPSNKVTEKGKYVELRCDPISGHTALYWYRQSLGQGPEFLIYFQGTGAADDSGLPNDRFFAVRPEGSVSTLKIQRTERGDSAVYLCASSPYSGNTIYFGEGSWLTVV.

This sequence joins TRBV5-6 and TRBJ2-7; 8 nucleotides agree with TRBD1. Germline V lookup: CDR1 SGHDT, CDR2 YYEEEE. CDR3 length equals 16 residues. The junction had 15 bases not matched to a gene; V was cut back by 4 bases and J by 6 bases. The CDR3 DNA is TGTGCCAGCAGCGCCGGGACAGGCGACAGCCGGGCCGAGCAGTACTTC. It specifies CASSAGTGDSRAEQYF.

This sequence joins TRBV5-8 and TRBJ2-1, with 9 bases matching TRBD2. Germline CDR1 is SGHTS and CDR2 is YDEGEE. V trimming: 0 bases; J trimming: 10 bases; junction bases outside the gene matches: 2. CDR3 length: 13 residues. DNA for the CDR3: TGTGCCAGCAGCTTGGGACTAGCGGCCGAGCAGTTCTTC. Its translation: CASSLGLAAEQFF.

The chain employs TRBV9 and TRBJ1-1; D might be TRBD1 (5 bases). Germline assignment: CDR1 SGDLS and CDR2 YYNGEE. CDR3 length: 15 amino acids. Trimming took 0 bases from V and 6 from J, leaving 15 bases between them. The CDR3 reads CASSVGVRGTAEAFF. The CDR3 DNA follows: TGTGCCAGCAGCGTAGGAGTGCGGGGGACGGCTGAAGCTTTCTTT.

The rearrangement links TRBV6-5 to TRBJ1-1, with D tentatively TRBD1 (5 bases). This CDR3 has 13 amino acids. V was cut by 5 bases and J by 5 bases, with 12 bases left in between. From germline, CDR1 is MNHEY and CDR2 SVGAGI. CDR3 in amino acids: CASSPQVQTEAFF. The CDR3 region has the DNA TGTGCCAGCAGTCCACAGGTACAGACTGAAGCTTTCTTT.